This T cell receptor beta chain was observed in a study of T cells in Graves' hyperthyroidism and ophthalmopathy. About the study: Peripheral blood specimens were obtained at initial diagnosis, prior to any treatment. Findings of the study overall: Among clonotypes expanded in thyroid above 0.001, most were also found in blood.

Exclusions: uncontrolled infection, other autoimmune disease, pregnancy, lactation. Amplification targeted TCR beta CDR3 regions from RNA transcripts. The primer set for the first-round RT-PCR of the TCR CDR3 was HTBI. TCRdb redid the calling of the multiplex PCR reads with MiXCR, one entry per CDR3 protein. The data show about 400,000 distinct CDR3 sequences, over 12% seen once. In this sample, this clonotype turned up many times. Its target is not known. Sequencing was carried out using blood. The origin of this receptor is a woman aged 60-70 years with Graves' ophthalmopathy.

The CDR3 protein is CASVVTGTREQYF. CDR3 DNA: TGTGCCAGCGTGGTTACAGGGACGCGGGAGCAGTACTTC. This rearrangement joins TRBV28 to TRBJ2-7, with D perhaps matching TRBD1 (6 bases). Trimming took off 8 bases at V and 7 bases at J, with 18 bases between the two ends. In germline, CDR1 is MDHEN, CDR2 SYDVKM. CDR3 length: 13 amino acids.